The 13 T cell receptor beta chains presented below share a single source sample, sequenced in a study of PD-1 and CTLA-4 blockade in melanoma. TCRdb keeps only in-frame clones here, not all; method: immunoSEQ multiplex PCR. The sample lists about 32,000 clones, 88% occurring once. The source was CD8+ T cells from peripheral blood, collected from a patient given anti-PD-1 treatment. The receptors come from a human donor with melanoma.

V gene TRBV30 combines with J gene TRBJ2-1; D uncertain. Trimming removed 2 bases from V and 7 bases from J, with 9 bases in between. This CDR3 has 12 residues. Germline CDR1 reads GTSNPN; CDR2 reads SVGIG (reference sequence). The CDR3 region is CAWSWKANEQFF. In nucleotides, the CDR3 is TGTGCCTGGAGTTGGAAGGCGAATGAGCAGTTCTTC. The full variable domain, rest sourced from reference TRBV30 and TRBJ2-1, is SQTIHQWPATLVQPVGSPLSLECTVEGTSNPNLYWYRQAAGRGLQLLFYSVGIGQISSEVPQNLSASRPQDRQFILSSKKLLLSDSGFYLCAWSWKANEQFFGPGTRLTVL.

The chain recombines TRBV5-4 with TRBJ2-5, with 7 bases fitting TRBD2. The CDR3 totals 18 residues. Germline assignment: CDR1 SGHNT and CDR2 YYREEE (reference sequence). The J segment lost 5 bases and the V segment lost 4 bases, leaving 20 bases of the junction unmatched. The CDR3 sequence is CASSLGVAGPHGIETQYF. CDR3 in DNA: TGTGCCAGCAGCCTCGGGGTAGCGGGTCCACACGGGATTGAGACCCAGTACTTC. The full variable domain, in which reference TRBV5-4 and TRBJ2-5 provide the parts outside the CDR3, is ETGVTQSPTHLIKTRGQQVTLRCSSQSGHNTVSWYQQALGQGPQFIFQYYREEENGRGNFPPRFSGLQFPNYSSELNVNALELDDSALYLCASSLGVAGPHGIETQYFGPGTRLLVL.

This clone was detected a few times. The V gene is TRBV5-1, the J gene TRBJ1-1; a possible D gene is TRBD1 (5 bases). This CDR3 has 13 amino acids. The germline V and J ends were trimmed by 5 bases and 2 bases, with 10 bases remaining between them. CDR1 and CDR2 from the germline V gene are SGHRS and YFSETQ. CDR3 bases: TGCGCCAGCAGGGGGACGGATAACACTGAAGCTTTCTTT. Protein: CASRGTDNTEAFF.

This rearrangement joins TRBV19 to TRBJ1-5; the D is unclear. CDR1 is LNHDA and CDR2 is SQIVND in the germline V gene (reference sequence). The CDR3 covers 12 residues. V lost 6 bases and J lost 5, with 8 bases in between. The CDR3 nucleotides read TGTGCCAGTAGATCAGGTTATCAGCCCCAGCATTTT. Encoded protein: CASRSGYQPQHF.

This chain uses TRBV4-3 with TRBJ2-7; D ambiguous. CDR3 size: 15 residues. With 2 bases removed from V and 1 base from J, the gap between germline ends came to 12 bases. Germline V CDR1 and CDR2: LGHNA, YSLEER. The CDR3 bases are TGCGCCAGCAGCCAAAGTGTACCGAGTTCCTACGAGCAGTACTTC. The encoded protein is CASSQSVPSSYEQYF.

This sequence joins TRBV28 and TRBJ1-1, with D tentatively TRBD1 (5 bases). V lost 5 bases to trimming and J lost 4 bases, with 14 bases between them. This CDR3 has 14 amino acids. Germline loops: CDR1 MDHEN, CDR2 SYDVKM. DNA for the CDR3: TGTGCCAGCAGTACCCCAGGAGGGGTCACTGAAGCTTTCTTT. Translating it yields CASSTPGGVTEAFF.

The chain links TRBV24-1 to TRBJ2-1; no reliable D call. Trimming shortened V by 3 bases and J by 5 bases, and 7 bases separated the two germline ends. Germline loops: CDR1 KGHDR, CDR2 SFDVKD. The CDR3 is made up of 13 amino acids. Written as DNA, the CDR3 is TGTGCCACCAGTGATACCCACCACAATGAGCAGTTCTTC. Its protein is CATSDTHHNEQFF.

The V and J genes are TRBV19 and TRBJ1-6; D perhaps matches TRBD1 (5 bases). This CDR3 spans 14 amino acids. V gave up 5 bases and J gave up 9 bases, with 14 bases separating them. The germline CDR1 and CDR2 sequences are LNHDA and SQIVND (reference sequence). The CDR3 DNA follows: TGTGCCAGTAGTCCCGGGACCGACGTTTCACCCCTCCACTTT. This gives the protein CASSPGTDVSPLHF.

V and J are TRBV7-9 and TRBJ2-2, with D perhaps given as TRBD1 or TRBD2 (5 bases each). V was pared by 8 bases and J by 7 bases, with 11 bases between. This CDR3 spans 12 amino acids. Germline V gene sequence: CDR1 SEHNR, CDR2 FQNEAQ (reference sequence). CDR3 sequence: CASSGTDGELFF. CDR3 DNA: TGTGCCAGCTCCGGGACGGACGGGGAGCTGTTTTTT.

V usage is TRBV11-3 and J usage is TRBJ2-3; D is ambiguous. Trimming removed 5 bases from V and 3 bases from J, with 9 bases in between. Per the germline V gene, CDR1 is SGHNT and CDR2 is YENEEA. The CDR3 loop spans 13 amino acids. As DNA, the CDR3 is TGTGCCAGCAGCCCCGAGGATACAGATACGCAGTATTTT. Amino acids: CASSPEDTDTQYF.

The chain recombines TRBV14 with TRBJ1-3; the D is unclear. Germline assignment: CDR1 SGHDN and CDR2 FVKESK. This CDR3 contains 16 residues. V dropped 1 base and J dropped 0 bases, with 10 bases sitting between them. The DNA for the CDR3 is TGTGCCAGCAGCCAAGCCGGGCGGGCCTCTGGAAACACCATATATTTT. It translates to CASSQAGRASGNTIYF.

CDR3 protein: CAWSVTLSGGEQYF. CDR3 coding DNA: TGTGCCTGGAGTGTGACTCTTTCGGGAGGCGAGCAGTACTTC. V and J are TRBV30 and TRBJ2-7; 7 bases map to TRBD2. The CDR3 totals 14 residues. Germline V lookup: CDR1 GTSNPN, CDR2 SVGIG (reference sequence). The V segment lost 0 bases and the J segment 6 bases; nucleotides outside the gene matches: 8.

To note about this clone: Other DNA variants within this sample encode the same CDR3. V usage is TRBV19 and J usage is TRBJ2-1; D ambiguous. Trimming took 1 base from V and 3 from J, leaving 7 bases between them. This CDR3 has 14 amino acids. The germline gives CDR1 LNHDA, CDR2 SQIVND (reference sequence). CDR3 in DNA: TGTGCCAGTAGTATAGCAGGCAGCTACAATGAGCAGTTCTTC. Translating gives CASSIAGSYNEQFF.